What follows describes a single T cell receptor beta chain. What it recognizes is unknown. The data derive from a study of T cell responses to AZD1222 COVID-19 vaccine. The study, taken as a whole, reports: Baseline testing showed seropositivity in only five or six AZD1222 recipients. The repertoires were collected only after the peak T cell response. Donors in the cohort were predominantly white British and more often female, and clonal diversity was possibly underestimated. Spike regions recognized by vaccine-associated CD4 TCRs spanned the protein, led by 160-218 and 743-854.

Profiled with immunoSEQ multiplex PCR; TCRdb holds only in-frame clones, not every one. Of approximately 89,000 clones listed, roughly 90% are singletons. Trimming took 6 bases from V and 8 from J, leaving 9 bases between them. The CDR3 consists of 11 residues. The receptor was derived from an adult in good health. The chain links TRBV12-3 or TRBV12-4 to TRBJ2-3; D remains unclear. The specimen was peripheral blood, collected on day 0 of AZD1222 vaccination. DNA of the CDR3: TGTGCCAGCAGCTCCCAAGTTACGCAGTATTTT. Residues: CASSSQVTQYF.